Listed here are 22 T cell receptor beta chains from one sample, sequenced in a study of OX40 agonist ivuxolimab in advanced cancers. The repertoire was sequenced with immunoSEQ multiplex PCR; TCRdb's copy has only in-frame clones and lacks some. The table lists 30,000 or so clones, about 81% of them singletons. The sequencing here drew on CD4+ or CD8+ T cells sorted from blood, taken in a trial of the OX40 agonist ivuxolimab. The receptors come from an adult with an advanced solid tumor such as melanoma, head and neck, liver or kidney cancer.

The chain uses TRBV5-4 and TRBJ1-2; D is undetermined. The germline V gene has CDR1 SGHNT and CDR2 YYREEE (reference sequence). The V end was cut by 0 bases, the J end by 7 bases, with 10 bases between. This CDR3 is 13 amino acids long. The CDR3 reads CASSLAGGFGYTF. CDR3 sequence (DNA): TGTGCCAGCAGCTTGGCAGGAGGATTTGGCTACACCTTC.

This clone was observed a handful of times. The J gene is TRBJ1-1, the V gene TRBV18; D is unresolved. The CDR3 extends over 13 amino acids. V lost 0 bases and J 10 bases, leaving 12 bases between the germline ends. Germline V CDR1 and CDR2: KGHSH, LQKENI. The CDR3 DNA follows: TGTGCCAGCTCACCACCCATGGATTTTGGAGCTTTCTTT. It is translated as CASSPPMDFGAFF.

This chain uses TRBV2 with TRBJ2-3; weak D call: TRBD2 (6 bases). This CDR3 has 11 amino acids. Germline CDR1 reads SNHLY; CDR2 reads FYNNEI. V lost 6 bases to trimming and J lost 8 bases, with 9 bases between them. DNA of the CDR3: TGTGCCAGCAGGGAGGGAGGTACGCAGTATTTT. Amino acids: CASREGGTQYF.

CDR3 sequence reads: CAPLGVTGELFF. CDR3 sequence (DNA): TGCGCCCCCCTTGGGGTGACCGGGGAGCTGTTTTTT. The chain links TRBV5-1 to TRBJ2-2, with D uncertain. The CDR3 extends over 12 amino acids. The germline V gene encodes CDR1 SGHRS and CDR2 YFSETQ. Trimming cost V 10 bases and J 5 bases, with 12 bases left between them.

The rearrangement uses TRBV12-5 and TRBJ2-7; D may be TRBD2 (6 bases). With 4 bases removed from V and 4 bases from J, the gap between germline ends came to 17 bases. This CDR3 spans 15 amino acids. Germline CDR1 reads LGHNT; CDR2 reads FRNRAP. The CDR3 DNA reads TGTGCTAGTGGTTCTACCTGGGGGGTCGGGTACGAGCAGTACTTC. Protein: CASGSTWGVGYEQYF.

The rearrangement joins TRBV7-3 to TRBJ2-3; D remains ambiguous. In germline, CDR1 is SGHTA, CDR2 FQGTGA. V was clipped by 5 bases and J by 5 bases, with 26 bases between them. The CDR3 totals 18 residues. CDR3 region: CASSAFSTLTTRIDTQYF. CDR3 DNA sequence: TGTGCCAGCAGCGCCTTCTCTACTCTTACTACAAGAATAGATACGCAGTATTTT.

This chain joins TRBV7-2 and TRBJ1-3, with a possible D match to TRBD1 (5 bases). The V and J ends lost 1 base and 1 base respectively, with 20 bases between them. Germline loops: CDR1 SGHTA, CDR2 FQGNSA. The CDR3 runs to 19 residues. The CDR3 DNA reads TGTGCCAGCAGCTTAGAATTTTCTCGGGGGGGAATTTCTGGAAACACCATATATTTT. Translated, it gives CASSLEFSRGGISGNTIYF.

CDR3 sequence reads: CASSLEWGGEAFF. As DNA, the CDR3 is TGTGCCAGCAGCTTGGAATGGGGAGGTGAGGCTTTCTTT. The chain employs TRBV5-5 and TRBJ1-1; unclear D gene. Trimming shortened V by 0 bases and J by 11 bases, and 14 bases separated the two germline ends. The CDR3 sequence is 13 residues long. Germline V gene data show CDR1 as SGHKS and CDR2 as YYEKEE (reference sequence).

The chain recombines TRBV6-4 with TRBJ2-1; no definite D call. CDR3 length equals 13 residues. Germline V gives CDR1 MRHNA, CDR2 SNTAGT. With 5 bases removed from V and 1 base from J, the gap between germline ends came to 6 bases. The CDR3 DNA is TGTGCCAGCAGTAAGGAGTCCTACAATGAGCAGTTCTTC. Protein: CASSKESYNEQFF.

The V gene is TRBV5-1, the J gene TRBJ1-2; D remains unclear. The CDR3 covers 15 residues. In germline, CDR1 is SGHRS, CDR2 YFSETQ. Trimming pared 0 bases from V and 0 bases from J, leaving 9 bases between. The CDR3 here is CASSLVRGSNYGYTF. The CDR3 DNA reads TGCGCCAGCAGCTTGGTCCGTGGCTCTAACTATGGCTACACCTTC.

The chain has TRBV7-8 and TRBJ2-2; no reliable D call. V was clipped by 2 bases and J by 8 bases, with 3 bases between them. From germline, CDR1 is SGHVS and CDR2 FQNEAQ. The CDR3 is 11 amino acids. Here the CDR3 DNA reads TGTGCCAGCAGCTTAATGGGGGAGCTGTTTTTT. Residues: CASSLMGELFF.

The chain joins TRBV19 to TRBJ1-2; D may be TRBD1 (5 bases). The CDR3 length is 15 residues. Trimming stripped 3 bases from V and 8 bases from J, with 19 bases between. CDR1 and CDR2 from the germline V gene are LNHDA and SQIVND (reference sequence). CDR3 sequence (DNA): TGTGCCAGTAGTATCACCGGGACTGAATCCCGGGGCTACACCTTC. This gives the protein CASSITGTESRGYTF.

The chain recombines TRBV6-5 with TRBJ2-7, with 12 positions matching TRBD2. Germline trimming cut 4 bases from V and 2 bases from J; bases unmatched to any gene: 6. The CDR3 is 16 amino acids. The V gene's germline CDR1 is MNHEY and CDR2 SVGAGI. The CDR3 DNA is TGTGCCAGCAGTTCCAGGACTAGCGGGAACCCCTACGAGCAGTACTTC. Translation: CASSSRTSGNPYEQYF.

The V gene is TRBV9, the J gene TRBJ1-2; possible D gene TRBD1, 6 bases. The CDR3 loop spans 15 amino acids. With 4 bases removed from V and 4 bases from J, the gap between germline ends came to 17 bases. The germline gives CDR1 SGDLS, CDR2 YYNGEE. The DNA for the CDR3 is TGTGCCAGCAGCACCACTCGACAGGCCGGCTATGGCTACACCTTC. Translated: CASSTTRQAGYGYTF.

V and J are TRBV7-9 and TRBJ2-2, with 10 bases lining up with TRBD2. This CDR3 spans 19 amino acids. Germline CDR1 and CDR2: SEHNR and FQNEAQ (reference sequence). J gave up 3 bases and V 4 bases, and 14 bases lay outside the gene matches. CDR3 sequence: CASSSESGRARYDTGELFF. For the CDR3, the DNA is TGTGCCAGCAGCTCCGAAAGCGGGAGGGCCCGGTATGACACCGGGGAGCTGTTTTTT.

This clone came up once. One junction end disagrees with the germline gene, perhaps due to a read error. V usage is TRBV4-3 and J usage is TRBJ2-1; 13 nucleotides agree with TRBD2. The germline gives CDR1 LGHNA, CDR2 YSLEER. The length of the CDR3 is 16 residues. CDR3 amino acids: CAGSQELAGGPGEQFF. In DNA, the CDR3 is TGCGCCGGCAGCCAAGAACTAGCGGGAGGGCCGGGTGAGCAGTTCTTC.

The genes are TRBV7-2 and TRBJ1-1, with D possibly being TRBD1 (5 bases). This CDR3 has 13 residues. Germline V CDR1 and CDR2: SGHTA, FQGNSA. The germline V and J ends were trimmed by 1 base and 7 bases, with 10 bases remaining between them. Here the CDR3 reads CASSLGAGDEAFF. DNA of the CDR3: TGTGCCAGCAGCTTAGGCGCGGGGGATGAAGCTTTCTTT.

This clone was recorded once. This chain joins TRBV6-1 and TRBJ1-2, with 7 bases lining up with TRBD1. V lost 0 bases and J lost 4; bases outside the gene matches: 5. Germline V gene data show CDR1 as MNHNS and CDR2 as SASEGT. This CDR3 has 15 amino acids. Here the CDR3 DNA reads TGTGCCAGCAGTGAAGCGAGGACAGGACCCTATGGCTACACCTTC. Protein product: CASSEARTGPYGYTF.

The chain employs TRBV27 and TRBJ2-3, with D possibly being TRBD1 (6 bases). Germline V gene sequence: CDR1 MNHEY, CDR2 SMNVEV (reference sequence). This CDR3 is built from 16 residues. The V end was cut by 4 bases, the J end by 2 bases, with 16 bases between. The CDR3 spells CASSSIPQGYTDTQYF. Written as DNA, the CDR3 is TGTGCCAGCAGTTCAATTCCACAGGGCTACACAGATACGCAGTATTTT.

The rearrangement links TRBV6-1 to TRBJ2-7, with D perhaps TRBD1 (6 bases). CDR1 MNHNS and CDR2 SASEGT come from the germline V gene. Trimming stripped 7 bases from V and 4 bases from J, with 11 bases between. This CDR3 has 12 amino acids. DNA for the CDR3: TGTGCCAGCACCGAACAGGGTTACGAGCAGTACTTC. This codes for CASTEQGYEQYF.

The chain is built from TRBV6-5 and TRBJ2-3; D remains ambiguous. The CDR3 is 14 residues long. CDR1 MNHEY and CDR2 SVGAGI come from the germline V gene. The V and J ends lost 1 base and 6 bases respectively, with 11 bases between them. The CDR3 DNA reads TGTGCCAGCAGTTACTTGGGCCTCAGGGATACGCAGTATTTT. Protein sequence: CASSYLGLRDTQYF.

V and J are TRBV7-2 and TRBJ2-1, with D hard to call. The germline V and J ends were trimmed by 4 bases and 8 bases, with 9 bases remaining between them. This CDR3 spans 12 amino acids. The germline CDR1 and CDR2 sequences are SGHTA and FQGNSA. DNA of the CDR3: TGTGCCAGCAGCTGGAGTGCGGATGAGCAGTTCTTC. The encoded protein is CASSWSADEQFF.